Each of the 4 T cell receptor beta chains below was sequenced from the same sample in a study of cytomegalovirus exposure and HLA in healthy donors. PCR primers comprised 60 Vbeta and 13 Jbeta primers. Produced via immunoSEQ multiplex PCR; TCRdb's table is partial and in-frame only. The sample lists 110,000 or so clones, around 70% seen once, with roughly 4.2% in the top ten. The sequenced sample was PBMCs. The receptors here all came from a woman in her thirties or forties in good health and CMV-seropositive.

This clone was picked up a small number of times. The rearrangement uses TRBV7-9 and TRBJ2-7; possible D gene TRBD1, 6 bases. The CDR3 runs to 15 residues. Germline V lookup: CDR1 SEHNR, CDR2 FQNEAQ (reference sequence). Between the trimmed V and J ends, which lost 4 bases and 3 bases, there was a span of 16 bases. The CDR3 bases are TGTGCCAGCAGCTCATCGGACAGCACCTTCTACGAGCAGTACTTC. Residues: CASSSSDSTFYEQYF.

This clone has only a few counts. This chain uses TRBV5-5 with TRBJ2-7; 9 nucleotides line up with TRBD1. The CDR3 is made up of 16 amino acids. Germline V gene data show CDR1 as SGHKS and CDR2 as YYEKEE (reference sequence). V shed 2 bases, J shed 5 bases, and the junction held 11 bases outside the gene matches. CDR3 loop: CASSFRPGTGIDEQYF. For the CDR3, the DNA is TGTGCCAGCAGCTTCCGACCTGGGACAGGGATTGACGAGCAGTACTTC.

The gene calls are TRBV4-1 and TRBJ2-3, with 7 bases aligning to TRBD2. CDR3 length: 16 amino acids. CDR1 and CDR2 (germline): MGHRA, YSYEKL. Unmatched junction bases numbered 7, after V lost 1 base and J lost 3 bases. CDR3 protein: CASSQAGAGVTDTQYF. CDR3 nucleotides: TGCGCCAGCAGCCAAGCCGGGGCGGGAGTGACAGATACGCAGTATTTT.

The chain has TRBV18 and TRBJ1-1; D unclear. This CDR3 spans 12 amino acids. Between the trimmed V and J ends, which lost 4 bases and 1 base, there was a span of 4 bases. The V gene's germline CDR1 is KGHSH and CDR2 LQKENI. The CDR3 DNA reads TGTGCCAGCTCACAACAGAACACTGAAGCTTTCTTT. This codes for CASSQQNTEAFF.